The TCR beta chain under discussion was sequenced for a study of control samples from healthy donors and cancer patients. V gave up 6 bases and J gave up 8 bases, with 20 bases separating them. The CDR3 has 15 amino acids. Germline CDR1 is LNHDA and CDR2 is SQIVND (reference sequence). Using immunoSEQ multiplex PCR, the repertoire was profiled, and TCRdb retains in-frame clones only, with some absent. The sample has around 180,000 clones; 70% to 90% are singletons. Sequences were obtained from blood. The origin of this receptor is a woman aged 25 to 39 in good health. The chain recombines TRBV19 with TRBJ2-1; D unresolved. As DNA, the CDR3 is TGTGCCAGTAGAAGAAATTCGGGCAGTATCGATGAGCAGTTCTTC. Its protein product is CASRRNSGSIDEQFF.